The 27 T cell receptor beta chains listed next were all sequenced from one sample in a study of blood T cells in healthy people across ages. Sample-barcoded 5' priming and a J-beta primer mix drove a second PCR of roughly 6 to 12 cycles. Each CDR3 protein gets one entry after TCRdb re-called the 5' RACE reads with MiXCR. The data contain 910,000 or so distinct CDR3 sequences, around 54% of them singletons. Sequenced sample: blood. These receptors all come from a woman aged 55 to 70 in good health.

The genes are TRBV27 and TRBJ2-1; 12 bases line up with TRBD2. The J call is doubtful: the DNA matches TRBJ2-7 better. Germline V gives CDR1 MNHEY, CDR2 SMNVEV (reference sequence). This CDR3 has 18 residues. The CDR3 loop is CASSFPTSGSGSYNEQYF. CDR3 DNA sequence: TGTGCCAGCAGTTTCCCGACTAGCGGGAGTGGTTCCTACAATGAGCAGTACTTC.

V usage is TRBV3-1 and J usage is TRBJ2-1; 7 bases map to TRBD1. In germline, CDR1 is LGHDT, CDR2 YNNKEL (reference sequence). The trim removed 7 bases at V and 7 bases at J, leaving 10 bases unmatched. The CDR3 totals 14 residues. In DNA, the CDR3 is TGTGCCAGCACCCAGGGGGTGGGTATTAATGAGCAGTTCTTC. It yields the protein CASTQGVGINEQFF.

This clonotype was observed a few times. V gene TRBV4-1 combines with J gene TRBJ2-3, with D tentatively TRBD1 (5 bases). The length of the CDR3 is 17 residues. Trimming took 4 bases from V and 2 from J, leaving 19 bases between them. Per the germline V gene, CDR1 is MGHRA and CDR2 is YSYEKL. The CDR3 reads CASSLQAPGWNTDTQYF. In DNA, the CDR3 is TGCGCCAGCAGCCTTCAGGCCCCAGGGTGGAACACAGATACGCAGTATTTT.

This clonotype was counted between two and nine times. The chain combines TRBV5-5 with TRBJ1-1; D is perhaps TRBD1 (5 bases). CDR1 is SGHKS, CDR2 YYEKEE, per germline (reference sequence). V lost 2 bases to trimming and J lost 6 bases, with 14 bases between them. The CDR3 extends over 14 amino acids. This chain's CDR3 is CASSLLGTPPEAFF. CDR3 bases: TGTGCCAGCAGCTTATTAGGGACCCCCCCTGAAGCTTTCTTT.

The chain carries TRBV12-3 or TRBV12-4 and TRBJ2-3, with a tentative D call TRBD2 (6 bases). Trimming cost V 4 bases and J 8 bases, with 22 bases left between them. The CDR3 runs to 16 residues. Written as DNA, the CDR3 is TGTGCCAGCAGTTCCAGCGGGTTCCCCTTTGGTGGTACGCAGTATTTT. Protein product: CASSSSGFPFGGTQYF.

Only a few counts were recorded for this clonotype. The chain joins TRBV7-9 to TRBJ2-5, with a tentative D call TRBD2 (5 bases). From germline, CDR1 is SEHNR and CDR2 FQNEAQ (reference sequence). V was trimmed by 6 bases and J by 5 bases, leaving 19 bases between them. The CDR3 totals 15 residues. In nucleotides, the CDR3 is TGTGCCAGCAGACATAGTGGGAGCACATGGGAGACCCAGTACTTC. The encoded protein is CASRHSGSTWETQYF.

This clonotype was found a few times. The rearrangement links TRBV12-3 or TRBV12-4 to TRBJ2-1, with 9 bases matching TRBD2. The CDR3 is made up of 18 amino acids. The J segment lost 7 bases and the V segment lost 3 bases, leaving 16 bases of the junction unmatched. CDR3 sequence reads: CASSFSAYIAGAVNEQFF. The CDR3 DNA follows: TGTGCCAGCAGTTTCTCGGCTTACATAGCGGGAGCGGTAAATGAGCAGTTCTTC.

This clonotype was picked up many times. This chain links TRBV2 with TRBJ2-7; D not certain. The CDR3 is made up of 11 amino acids. Trimming shortened V by 6 bases and J by 3 bases, and 6 bases separated the two germline ends. CDR1 is SNHLY, CDR2 FYNNEI, per germline. The DNA of the CDR3 is TGTGCCAGCAGGGGCCTCTACGAGCAGTACTTC. Translation gives CASRGLYEQYF.

The rearrangement joins TRBV21-1 to TRBJ2-5; the listed D gene, TRBD2, was not tested against the DNA. TRBV21-1 is reported as a pseudogene. The CDR3 length is 15 residues. CDR3: CASRRTSGTQETRYF. The CDR3, as DNA: TGTGCCAGCAGAAGGACTAGCGGGACTCAAGAGACCCGGTACTTC.

This clonotype was detected a few times. V is TRBV3-1 and J is TRBJ2-3; 7 bases agree with TRBD2. Unmatched junction bases numbered 5, after V lost 0 bases and J lost 5 bases. The germline V gene has CDR1 LGHDT and CDR2 YNNKEL (reference sequence). The CDR3 loop spans 15 amino acids. CDR3 bases: TGTGCCAGCAGCCAAGAAGAGCGGGATTTAGATACGCAGTATTTT. This gives the protein CASSQEERDLDTQYF.

V is TRBV28 and J is TRBJ1-5; possibly TRBD1 for D (5 bases). V was trimmed by 2 bases and J by 6 bases, leaving 14 bases between them. This CDR3 has 15 amino acids. Germline CDR1 MDHEN, CDR2 SYDVKM. The CDR3 sequence is CASSLLPLDSQPQHF. In DNA, the CDR3 is TGTGCCAGCAGTTTACTTCCGCTCGACAGTCAGCCCCAGCATTTT.

The CDR3 region is CASNQGQHNYEQYF. Here the CDR3 DNA reads TGTGCCAGCAACCAGGGACAGCACAACTACGAGCAGTACTTC. V is TRBV9 and J is TRBJ2-5; TRBD1 agrees at 7 bases. TRBJ2-7 matches the DNA end more closely, so the J call is doubtful. This CDR3 spans 14 amino acids. Germline values: CDR1 SGDLS, CDR2 YYNGEE.

This chain uses TRBV20-1 with TRBJ1-4, with D perhaps TRBD1 (5 bases). CDR1 is DFQATT and CDR2 is SNEGSKA in the germline V gene (reference sequence). The CDR3 is made up of 15 amino acids. The V end lost 3 bases, the J end lost 5 bases, and 16 bases lay between the germline ends. The CDR3 nucleotides are TGCAGTGCTAGTTTTGGGGACGGGCCGAATGAAAAACTGTTTTTT. Amino acids: CSASFGDGPNEKLFF.

This rearrangement joins TRBV9 to TRBJ1-2, with D possibly matching TRBD1 (6 bases). The CDR3 consists of 18 residues. Germline V gene lookup returns CDR1 SGDLS and CDR2 YYNGEE. Trimming shortened V by 0 bases and J by 5 bases, and 23 bases separated the two germline ends. CDR3 bases: TGTGCCAGCAGCGTAGTAATTAGGGGGACAACTCCGGCATATGGCTACACCTTC. Its protein product is CASSVVIRGTTPAYGYTF.

This clonotype has a handful of counts. The chain employs TRBV2 and TRBJ1-6; D is unresolved. The CDR3 runs 12 residues. V lost 5 bases to trimming and J lost 9 bases, with 8 bases between them. Germline V lookup: CDR1 SNHLY, CDR2 FYNNEI. The DNA for the CDR3 is TGTGCCAGCAGTCTATCCAGTTCACCCCTCCACTTT. As protein: CASSLSSSPLHF.

The J gene is TRBJ2-3, the V gene TRBV11-2; a possible D gene is TRBD2 (6 bases). The CDR3 extends over 16 amino acids. Trimming cost V 3 bases and J 1 base, with 14 bases left between them. Germline CDR1 reads SGHAT; CDR2 reads FQNNGV. This chain's CDR3 is CASSFGGRRGTDTQYF. The CDR3 DNA sequence: TGTGCCAGCAGCTTCGGAGGGCGACGGGGCACAGATACGCAGTATTTT.

The genes are TRBV20-1 and TRBJ2-3; the D is unclear. Germline assignment: CDR1 DFQATT and CDR2 SNEGSKA (reference sequence). V lost 6 bases and J 0 bases, leaving 16 bases between the germline ends. The CDR3 totals 15 residues. The CDR3 nucleotides are TGCAGTGCCCCCCTAAAGCGACCTAGCACAGATACGCAGTATTTT. Translated, it gives CSAPLKRPSTDTQYF.

This chain uses TRBV3-1 with TRBJ1-2; possible D gene TRBD1, 6 bases. This CDR3 has 15 amino acids. Trimming took off 0 bases at V and 3 bases at J, with 11 bases between the two ends. Germline values: CDR1 LGHDT, CDR2 YNNKEL (reference sequence). The CDR3 DNA reads TGTGCCAGCAGCCAAGATTCCGCAGGGGACTATGGCTACACCTTC. Its protein product is CASSQDSAGDYGYTF.

The chain recombines TRBV4-2 with TRBJ2-2; the D is unclear. The CDR3 runs to 15 residues. Trimming removed 0 bases from V and 4 bases from J, with 9 bases in between. Germline V gene lookup returns CDR1 LGHNA and CDR2 YNFKEQ. The DNA for the CDR3 is TGTGCCAGCAGCCAAGAAGTCGGCGGCACCGGGGAGCTGTTTTTT. The encoded protein is CASSQEVGGTGELFF.

This clonotype was detected only a few times. The chain joins TRBV2 to TRBJ2-7; possibly TRBD2 for D (5 bases). V lost 8 bases and J 6 bases, leaving 20 bases between the germline ends. The germline gives CDR1 SNHLY, CDR2 FYNNEI. This CDR3 is built from 14 residues. CDR3 nucleotide sequence: TGTGCCAGCCGCCGGGAAGCGGCCCCCGGCGAGCAGTACTTC. Amino acid sequence: CASRREAAPGEQYF. Based on the CDR3 plus reference TRBV2 and TRBJ2-7, the full variable domain is EPEVTQTPSHQVTQMGQEVILRCVPISNHLYFYWYRQILGQKVEFLVSFYNNEISEKSEIFDDQFSVERPDGSNFTLKIRSTKLEDSAMYFCASRREAAPGEQYFGPGTRLTVT.

Written as DNA, the CDR3 is TGCAGTGCTAGAGATGTGGGCAGGGGCTACGAGCAGTACTTC. Protein: CSARDVGRGYEQYF. This chain connects TRBV20-1 to TRBJ2-7, with D possibly matching TRBD1 (6 bases). Germline V gene sequence: CDR1 DFQATT, CDR2 SNEGSKA (reference sequence). The V end was cut by 0 bases, the J end by 3 bases, with 12 bases between. CDR3 length equals 14 residues.

This chain joins TRBV29-1 and TRBJ2-1, with a possible D match to TRBD2 (5 bases). The CDR3 consists of 13 residues. The germline gives CDR1 SQVTM, CDR2 ANQGSEA. Trimming cost V 8 bases and J 8 bases, with 19 bases left between them. In nucleotides, the CDR3 is TGCAGCTTGCGAGACCCCACTAGTGATGAGCAGTTCTTC. Translation gives CSLRDPTSDEQFF.

This clonotype occurred a few times. V is TRBV20-1 and J is TRBJ2-7, with D maybe TRBD2 (5 bases). The CDR3 extends over 15 amino acids. Germline loops: CDR1 DFQATT, CDR2 SNEGSKA (reference sequence). Trimming shortened V by 3 bases and J by 0 bases, and 15 bases separated the two germline ends. The CDR3 loop reads CSASSERPNSYEQYF. The CDR3 nucleotides are TGCAGTGCTAGTAGCGAGCGCCCAAACTCCTACGAGCAGTACTTC.

This clonotype was observed a few times. The rearrangement uses TRBV7-3 and TRBJ2-3, with D perhaps TRBD1 (5 bases). Germline CDR1 SGHTA, CDR2 FQGTGA. Between the trimmed V and J ends, which lost 0 bases and 2 bases, there was a span of 9 bases. The CDR3 runs 15 residues. The CDR3 DNA sequence: TGTGCCAGCAGCTTAACCCCGACAGTCACAGATACGCAGTATTTT. It encodes CASSLTPTVTDTQYF.

With respect to this clonotype: The junction differs from germline at one of its ends, possibly a read error. The V call is TRBV3-1, the J call TRBJ1-4, with TRBD1 matching over 7 bases. The CDR3 is 14 residues long. The germline CDR1 and CDR2 sequences are LGHDT and YNNKEL (reference sequence). The CDR3 region has the DNA TGTGCCAGCGGCCAGGGGGTCAATAATGAAAAACTGTTTTTT. It encodes CASGQGVNNEKLFF.

Only a few counts were recorded for this clonotype. This sequence joins TRBV9 and TRBJ1-2, with TRBD1 as a possible D gene (5 bases). Germline CDR1 reads SGDLS; CDR2 reads YYNGEE. V was pared by 0 bases and J by 0 bases, with 18 bases between. The CDR3 contains 18 residues. Here the CDR3 reads CASSVARGSGSPNYGYTF. CDR3 bases: TGTGCCAGCAGCGTAGCTCGGGGGAGCGGCTCTCCTAACTATGGCTACACCTTC.

This chain links TRBV14 with TRBJ1-5, with D hard to call. V was clipped by 2 bases and J by 7 bases, with 9 bases between them. The germline gives CDR1 SGHDN, CDR2 FVKESK. This CDR3 is built from 13 residues. The CDR3 region is CASSQFGGQPQHF. The DNA of the CDR3 is TGTGCCAGCAGCCAATTTGGAGGACAGCCCCAGCATTTT.